The 14 T cell receptor beta chains below come from one sample, sequenced in a study of patients and donors after allogeneic stem cell transplantation. Each CDR3 protein is one row after TCRdb ran MiXCR on the RT-PCR reads. The top ten clones hold about 33% of a sample with 150,000 to 200,000 distinct CDR3 sequences, around two fifths of them seen once. The material sequenced was blood, either unsorted or a sorted T cell fraction (not recorded which). Receptors originate from a human donor who was either an allogeneic HSCT recipient or a stem cell or donor lymphocyte infusion donor (not recorded which). It is not recorded whose cells these are; they may come from a transplant donor.

J is TRBJ1-4 and V is TRBV29-1, with 7 bases fitting TRBD1. Losses at the gene ends were 4 bases for V and 7 bases for J; bases not matched to a gene: 9. Germline CDR1 is SQVTM and CDR2 is ANQGSEA. The CDR3 consists of 14 residues. The CDR3 DNA reads TGCAGCGTTGGGGTGACAGGGCCCTCTGAAAAACTGTTTTTT. It translates to CSVGVTGPSEKLFF.

The chain joins TRBV20-1 to TRBJ1-1, with 8 bases matching TRBD1. CDR1 is DFQATT, CDR2 SNEGSKA, per germline (reference sequence). The CDR3 consists of 13 residues. The ends lost 6 bases at V and 3 bases at J; junction bases unmatched: 6. The CDR3 loop is CSAPRQGYTEAFF. The DNA of the CDR3 is TGCAGTGCCCCTAGACAGGGGTACACTGAAGCTTTCTTT.

The chain is built from TRBV27 and TRBJ2-7; tentatively, D is TRBD1 (6 bases). V shed 6 bases and J shed 0 bases, with 9 bases lying between them. The germline V gene encodes CDR1 MNHEY and CDR2 SMNVEV (reference sequence). The CDR3 has 13 residues. The CDR3 here is CASSPGASYEQYF. In nucleotides, the CDR3 is TGTGCCAGCAGCCCAGGGGCCTCCTACGAGCAGTACTTC.

The chain combines TRBV20-1 with TRBJ2-1, with TRBD1 as a possible D gene (5 bases). Germline assignment: CDR1 DFQATT and CDR2 SNEGSKA (reference sequence). Trimming left V 3 bases short and J 6 bases short, with 9 bases between. This CDR3 has 12 residues. The CDR3 region has the DNA TGCAGTGCTAGTCAGGGTACCAATGAGCAGTTCTTC. Its protein is CSASQGTNEQFF.

The table lists this clonotype with a few counts. The chain uses TRBV12-3 or TRBV12-4 and TRBJ2-1; D remains ambiguous. The CDR3 has 10 residues. Deletions cut 5 bases from V and 6 bases from J, with 2 bases between. The CDR3 region has the DNA TGTGCCAGCAGTATCAATGAGCAGTTCTTC. It is translated as CASSINEQFF.

The chain recombines TRBV20-1 with TRBJ2-3; D not certain. The CDR3 runs 12 residues. Trimming left V 3 bases short and J 8 bases short, with 12 bases between. Germline values: CDR1 DFQATT, CDR2 SNEGSKA (reference sequence). The DNA of the CDR3 is TGCAGTGCTAGTGGAGCCGGTGGTACGCAGTATTTT. It translates to CSASGAGGTQYF.

V usage is TRBV7-8 and J usage is TRBJ2-3, with 9 bases identical to TRBD2. The CDR3 is 13 amino acids. The trim removed 8 bases at V and 14 bases at J, leaving 14 bases unmatched. CDR1 and CDR2 (germline): SGHVS, FQNEAQ. DNA for the CDR3: TGTGCCAGCGGACCTAGCGGGATTGTGGGTTTGTATTTT. As protein: CASGPSGIVGLYF.

CDR3 coding DNA: TGTGCCAGCAGTTACTCCACGACCGGGGTGGAGCAGTTCTTC. It is translated as CASSYSTTGVEQFF. This chain connects TRBV6-5 to TRBJ2-1, with a possible D match to TRBD2 (5 bases). CDR1 and CDR2 (germline): MNHEY, SVGAGI. The CDR3 totals 14 residues. V was shortened by 0 bases and J by 10 bases, with 13 bases between the two germline ends.

This sequence joins TRBV29-1 and TRBJ1-1, with 7 bases matching TRBD1. This CDR3 contains 13 residues. From germline, CDR1 is SQVTM and CDR2 ANQGSEA. V was pared by 7 bases and J by 1 base, with 6 bases of the junction left unmatched. The CDR3 is CSARDSANTEAFF. The CDR3 bases are TGCAGCGCAAGGGACAGTGCGAACACTGAAGCTTTCTTT.

This chain connects TRBV28 to TRBJ2-4, with D possibly TRBD1 on 5 matching bases. There are 14 residues in the CDR3. The germline V gene has CDR1 MDHEN and CDR2 SYDVKM. V lost 7 bases, J lost 15 bases, and 25 bases lay in between. CDR3 sequence (DNA): TGTGCCAGCACCCGTAGACCACAGGAGAAGATCCTGTACTTC. Protein product: CASTRRPQEKILYF.

This clonotype was seen only a few times. The chain joins TRBV4-1 to TRBJ2-7; 8 bases are shared with TRBD2. Germline V lookup: CDR1 MGHRA, CDR2 YSYEKL. The ends lost 8 bases at V and 5 bases at J; junction bases unmatched: 11. This CDR3 comprises 14 residues. This CDR3 is CASAGGGRSNEQYF. The DNA for the CDR3 is TGCGCCAGCGCCGGAGGCGGGAGGAGCAACGAGCAGTACTTC.

J is TRBJ2-7 and V is TRBV6-5; TRBD1 agrees at 7 bases. The germline gives CDR1 MNHEY, CDR2 SVGAGI. This CDR3 has 13 residues. The V and J ends lost 3 bases and 7 bases, in that order; junction bases with no gene match: 6. As DNA, the CDR3 is TGTGCCAGCAGTTATACAGGGGATGGAGAGCAGTACTTC. Its protein product is CASSYTGDGEQYF.

This clonotype appeared a few times. The chain joins TRBV6-5 to TRBJ1-1; TRBD1 agrees at 9 bases. The CDR3 contains 13 residues. Per germline, CDR1 MNHEY and CDR2 SVGAGI. Trimming at V came to 7 bases and at J to 4 bases, leaving 4 bases not matched to a gene. CDR3 sequence: CASTLQGATEAFF. Written as DNA, the CDR3 is TGTGCCAGCACCCTACAGGGGGCCACTGAAGCTTTCTTT.

V is TRBV12-3 or TRBV12-4 and J is TRBJ1-6; no definite D call. The CDR3 contains 14 residues. Trimming removed 4 bases at V and 5 bases at J, with 9 bases between. The chain's CDR3 is CASSYGINNSPLHF. Here the CDR3 DNA reads TGTGCCAGCAGTTACGGGATTAATAATTCACCCCTCCACTTT.